These 26 T cell receptor beta chains were sequenced from one sample in a study of shared clonotypes between healthy human individuals. Sequencing was performed with immunoSEQ multiplex PCR; in TCRdb, only in-frame clones are kept and a portion is missing. The sample holds over 1.4 million clones; approximately 97% are singletons and the top ten take 0.95% to 1.5%. Sequencing input: naive CD4+ T cells sorted from blood. The subset denotes: CD45RA+ positively selected. These receptors all come from a man younger than 40 in good health.

The chain joins TRBV5-5 to TRBJ1-1, with TRBD1 matching over 10 bases. The J segment lost 10 bases and the V segment lost 4 bases, leaving 10 bases of the junction unmatched. The CDR3 contains 14 residues. Germline lookup yields CDR1 SGHKS and CDR2 YYEKEE (reference sequence). CDR3: CASSPGTGESLAFF. DNA of the CDR3: TGTGCCAGCAGCCCCGGGACAGGGGAGTCGTTAGCTTTCTTT.

The chain couples TRBV6-1 to TRBJ2-1; D ambiguous. The ends were cut back, 6 bases at V and 2 bases at J, with 14 bases in the middle. There are 15 residues in the CDR3. Germline CDR1 MNHNS, CDR2 SASEGT. For the CDR3, the DNA is TGTGCCAGCAGAGACTTTGGGCAGCCCTACAATGAGCAGTTCTTC. Protein: CASRDFGQPYNEQFF.

The chain is built from TRBV19 and TRBJ1-1; D not certain. V was shortened by 10 bases and J by 5 bases, with 11 bases between the two germline ends. The CDR3 is 11 amino acids. Germline V CDR1 and CDR2: LNHDA, SQIVND (reference sequence). The CDR3 here is CATLLGTEAFF. The CDR3 DNA sequence: TGTGCCACTTTGCTGGGGACTGAAGCTTTCTTT.

The chain uses TRBV19 and TRBJ2-2; tentatively, D is TRBD2 (7 bases). Per the germline V gene, CDR1 is LNHDA and CDR2 is SQIVND (reference sequence). Trimming pared 3 bases from V and 2 bases from J, leaving 10 bases between. The CDR3 runs 15 residues. The CDR3 DNA follows: TGTGCCAGTAGTATGGGGGGGCCAAACACCGGGGAGCTGTTTTTT. It encodes CASSMGGPNTGELFF.

The genes are TRBV6-1 and TRBJ2-1, with no clear D. CDR1 is MNHNS, CDR2 SASEGT, per germline. Trimming shortened V by 2 bases and J by 7 bases, and 18 bases separated the two germline ends. CDR3 length equals 16 residues. Here the CDR3 reads CASSERSRIDRNEQFF. CDR3 sequence (DNA): TGTGCCAGCAGTGAAAGGTCTCGAATCGACCGGAATGAGCAGTTCTTC.

The chain has TRBV14 and TRBJ2-7; 10 bases fit TRBD2. This CDR3 spans 15 amino acids. V dropped 3 bases and J dropped 4; count of bases not matched to a gene: 6. Germline CDR1 and CDR2: SGHDN and FVKESK. DNA for the CDR3: TGTGCCAGCAGCCACATATTAGCGGGAGGTTACGAGCAGTACTTC. It specifies CASSHILAGGYEQYF.

As DNA, the CDR3 is TGTGCCAGTAGTATCGGGGGACAGAAATACAATGAGCAGTTCTTC. Protein: CASSIGGQKYNEQFF. The rearrangement joins TRBV19 to TRBJ2-1; a possible D gene is TRBD1 (7 bases). The germline gives CDR1 LNHDA, CDR2 SQIVND (reference sequence). Trimming shortened V by 3 bases and J by 4 bases, and 13 bases separated the two germline ends. CDR3 length equals 15 residues.

The V call is TRBV27, the J call TRBJ1-1; D might be TRBD1 (6 bases). This CDR3 has 13 residues. Germline V gene lookup returns CDR1 MNHEY and CDR2 SMNVEV (reference sequence). V lost 5 bases and J lost 5, with 12 bases in between. CDR3 amino acids: CASSKGTWTEAFF. CDR3 sequence (DNA): TGTGCCAGCAGTAAAGGGACATGGACTGAAGCTTTCTTT.

This chain uses TRBV5-1 with TRBJ2-1; D is tentatively TRBD1 or TRBD2 (5 bases each). Germline assignment: CDR1 SGHRS and CDR2 YFSETQ. Trimming removed 2 bases from V and 3 bases from J, with 15 bases in between. This CDR3 spans 16 amino acids. The CDR3 loop reads CASSFRDPGDYNEQFF. For the CDR3, the DNA is TGCGCCAGCAGCTTCCGGGACCCCGGCGACTACAATGAGCAGTTCTTC.

This chain uses TRBV7-1 with TRBJ2-1; TRBD2 matches 7 bases. TRBV7-1 is filed as an ORF, its function uncertain. The CDR3 runs to 15 residues. Trimming cost V 6 bases and J 9 bases; bases outside gene matches: 14. This chain's CDR3 is CASSSYGTNLFEQFF. The DNA of the CDR3 is TGTGCCAGCAGTTCCTATGGGACTAATCTTTTTGAGCAGTTCTTC.

In the case of this clone: Other DNA sequences from this sample encode an identical CDR3 as well. The chain links TRBV19 to TRBJ1-4, with unresolved D. Germline loops: CDR1 LNHDA, CDR2 SQIVND (reference sequence). V shed 3 bases and J shed 0 bases, with 5 bases lying between them. The CDR3 is 14 residues long. CDR3 sequence reads: CASSMSATNEKLFF. CDR3 sequence (DNA): TGTGCCAGTAGTATGTCAGCAACTAATGAAAAACTGTTTTTT.

This clone was observed once. The rearrangement joins TRBV4-1 to TRBJ2-1, with 12 bases aligning to TRBD2. J was trimmed by 10 bases and V by 5 bases; bases with no gene match: 12. CDR1 MGHRA and CDR2 YSYEKL come from the germline V gene. This CDR3 is 16 amino acids long. The CDR3 DNA is TGCGCCAGCAGCTCTTCTCTAGCGGGAGGGTGGGTAGAGCAGTTCTTC. Translated: CASSSSLAGGWVEQFF.

For this clone: An end of the junction does not agree with germline; a read error may underlie this. This chain links TRBV7-7 with TRBJ2-1; TRBD2 matches at 7 bases. Per germline, CDR1 SSHAT and CDR2 FNYEAQ (reference sequence). This CDR3 contains 15 residues. In DNA, the CDR3 is TGTGCTAGCAGCTTTCTAGCGGCTCCCTACAATGAGCAGTTCTTC. It encodes CASSFLAAPYNEQFF.

The chain joins TRBV4-3 to TRBJ2-5; 10 nucleotides match TRBD2. After removal of 3 bases from V and 5 bases from J, the junction contained 12 bases not matched to a gene. The CDR3 is 17 amino acids. Germline V gene data show CDR1 as LGHNA and CDR2 as YSLEER. The CDR3 region is CASSQNPGTSDRETQYF. CDR3 sequence (DNA): TGCGCCAGCAGCCAGAACCCCGGGACTAGCGATCGCGAGACCCAGTACTTC.

The genes are TRBV28 and TRBJ1-2; D unresolved. This CDR3 is 16 amino acids long. V lost 6 bases and J 1 base, leaving 18 bases between the germline ends. CDR1 MDHEN and CDR2 SYDVKM come from the germline V gene. The CDR3 DNA sequence: TGTGCCAGCAGCGTACCCCCCTTCCTAGATAACTATGGCTACACCTTC. As protein: CASSVPPFLDNYGYTF.

V gene TRBV2 combines with J gene TRBJ2-3, with TRBD1 as a possible D gene (5 bases). CDR1 and CDR2 (germline): SNHLY, FYNNEI. Trimming took 5 bases from V and 2 from J, leaving 8 bases between them. The CDR3 covers 13 residues. CDR3 amino acids: CASSLDNTDTQYF. In DNA form, the CDR3 reads TGTGCCAGCAGTCTGGACAACACAGATACGCAGTATTTT.

The chain joins TRBV5-6 to TRBJ2-1; possible D gene TRBD2, 5 bases. Trimming removed 4 bases from V and 0 bases from J, with 17 bases in between. The CDR3 is 17 amino acids. The germline V gene has CDR1 SGHDT and CDR2 YYEEEE. This CDR3 is CASSLNLAEGSYNEQFF. CDR3 nucleotides: TGTGCCAGCAGCCTCAATCTAGCTGAAGGCTCCTACAATGAGCAGTTCTTC.

The chain uses TRBV5-1 and TRBJ2-7, with 10 bases that match TRBD1. With 2 bases clipped from V and 3 bases from J, the junction kept 5 bases outside the gene matches. CDR1 is SGHRS, CDR2 YFSETQ, per germline. The CDR3 covers 15 residues. Written as DNA, the CDR3 is TGCGCCAGCAGCTTCAATTGGGACAGGGGCTACGAGCAGTACTTC. Protein product: CASSFNWDRGYEQYF.

On this clone itself: This sample includes further DNA sequences coding for the same CDR3. This sequence joins TRBV27 and TRBJ2-2; D gene uncertain. The V gene's germline CDR1 is MNHEY and CDR2 SMNVEV (reference sequence). This CDR3 is built from 13 residues. V gave up 2 bases and J gave up 5 bases, with 6 bases separating them. CDR3 bases: TGTGCCAGCAGTTTAAGGGTAACCGGGGAGCTGTTTTTT. Its protein is CASSLRVTGELFF.

The chain carries TRBV29-1 and TRBJ2-7; 8 bases align to TRBD2. Looked up from germline, CDR1 is SQVTM and CDR2 is ANQGSEA. The CDR3 covers 15 residues. V shed 7 bases, J shed 2 bases, and the junction held 13 bases outside the gene matches. This CDR3 reads CSGVYGAGVTYEQYF. CDR3 coding DNA: TGCAGCGGGGTTTACGGAGCGGGAGTTACCTACGAGCAGTACTTC.

The chain employs TRBV5-8 and TRBJ1-5; unclear D gene. This CDR3 has 13 amino acids. In germline, CDR1 is SGHTS, CDR2 YDEGEE. Trimming took off 0 bases at V and 9 bases at J, with 10 bases between the two ends. CDR3 region: CASSLVSLGPQHF. The DNA of the CDR3 is TGTGCCAGCAGCTTGGTGTCTCTGGGGCCCCAGCATTTT.

This chain uses TRBV5-1 with TRBJ2-1, with D possibly being TRBD2 (6 bases). Germline lookup yields CDR1 SGHRS and CDR2 YFSETQ. Trimming left V 0 bases short and J 9 bases short, with 16 bases between. CDR3 length: 15 amino acids. Here the CDR3 reads CASSLDGLPSGEQFF. CDR3 DNA sequence: TGCGCCAGCAGCTTGGATGGACTACCCTCTGGTGAGCAGTTCTTC.

V gene TRBV5-6 combines with J gene TRBJ2-1; TRBD1 agrees at 9 bases. Germline CDR1 reads SGHDT; CDR2 reads YYEEEE. There are 15 residues in the CDR3. V lost 5 bases, J lost 5 bases, and 8 bases stayed unmatched. CDR3 DNA sequence: TGTGCCAGCAGTCGTCCGGGACAGGGACACAATGAGCAGTTCTTC. Encoded protein: CASSRPGQGHNEQFF.

The chain joins TRBV7-2 to TRBJ2-7, with 13 positions matching TRBD2. V dropped 5 bases and J dropped 6; count of bases not matched to a gene: 4. The V gene's germline CDR1 is SGHTA and CDR2 FQGNSA. The CDR3 extends over 14 amino acids. The CDR3: CASSKGLAGTEQYF. CDR3 bases: TGTGCCAGCAGCAAGGGACTAGCGGGAACCGAGCAGTACTTC.

A note on this clone: The same CDR3 is also encoded by other DNA sequences in this sample. This chain connects TRBV5-1 to TRBJ2-7, with 11 bases aligning to TRBD2. J gave up 3 bases and V 3 bases, and 5 bases lay outside the gene matches. The CDR3 is made up of 15 amino acids. From germline, CDR1 is SGHRS and CDR2 YFSETQ. The CDR3 loop reads CASSSGLAGFYEQYF. The CDR3 DNA reads as TGCGCCAGCAGCTCCGGACTAGCGGGCTTCTACGAGCAGTACTTC.

This rearrangement joins TRBV5-1 to TRBJ1-2, with unresolved D. From germline, CDR1 is SGHRS and CDR2 YFSETQ. The CDR3 covers 13 residues. V lost 0 bases and J 4 bases, leaving 7 bases between the germline ends. The CDR3 spells CASSLGRTYGYTF. DNA of the CDR3: TGCGCCAGCAGCTTGGGCAGAACCTATGGCTACACCTTC.